Relative to its sample, the clone carrying this T cell receptor beta chain is medium-sized (0.01 to 0.1%). The sample is drawn from a study of spatial heterogeneity in lung cancer. Turning to the study itself: Beta-chain sequences were consistently detected more often than alpha-chain sequences.

Carried by each TCR cDNA molecule was a unique molecular identifier. A single record per CDR3 protein comes from TCRdb applying MiXCR to the 5' RACE reads. The profile shows thousands of distinct CDR3 sequences, about 16% of them singletons. Time point given: sample taken at primary tumor resection. Whole RNA was taken from tumor, nontumor lung or frozen PBMC; it was then sequenced unsorted. The donors were 55 to 85 patients with non-small cell lung cancer that was early-stage and untreated. Sequencing was performed on normal lung tissue next to the tumor, taken at surgery. The TCR comes from a male donor with early-stage non-small cell lung cancer.

The CDR3 region has the DNA TGTGCCAGCAGAGCCAGGGGGCGATTTACCGGGGAGCTGTTTTTT. This encodes CASRARGRFTGELFF. The genes are TRBV7-2 and TRBJ2-2; 8 bases map to TRBD1. The V segment lost 6 bases and the J segment 5 bases; nucleotides outside the gene matches: 8. CDR1 SGHTA and CDR2 FQGNSA come from the germline V gene. The CDR3 runs 15 residues. Using reference TRBV7-2 and TRBJ2-2 for the parts outside the CDR3, the full variable domain is GAGVSQSPSNKVTEKGKDVELRCDPISGHTALYWYRQSLGQGLEFLIYFQGNSAPDKSGLPSDRFSAERTGGSVSTLTIQRTQQEDSAVYLCASRARGRFTGELFFGEGSRLTVL.